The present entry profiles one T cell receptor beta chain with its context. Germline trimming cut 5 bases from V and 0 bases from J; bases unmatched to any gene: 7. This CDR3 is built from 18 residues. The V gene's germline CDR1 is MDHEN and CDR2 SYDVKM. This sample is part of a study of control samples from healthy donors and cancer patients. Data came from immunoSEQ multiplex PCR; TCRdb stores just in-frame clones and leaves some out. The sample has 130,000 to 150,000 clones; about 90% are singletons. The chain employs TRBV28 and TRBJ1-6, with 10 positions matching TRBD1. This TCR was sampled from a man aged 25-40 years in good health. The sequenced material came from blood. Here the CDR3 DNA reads TGTGCCAGCAGTCTCTTGGGACAGGGGAACTCCTATAATTCACCCCTCCACTTT. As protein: CASSLLGQGNSYNSPLHF.